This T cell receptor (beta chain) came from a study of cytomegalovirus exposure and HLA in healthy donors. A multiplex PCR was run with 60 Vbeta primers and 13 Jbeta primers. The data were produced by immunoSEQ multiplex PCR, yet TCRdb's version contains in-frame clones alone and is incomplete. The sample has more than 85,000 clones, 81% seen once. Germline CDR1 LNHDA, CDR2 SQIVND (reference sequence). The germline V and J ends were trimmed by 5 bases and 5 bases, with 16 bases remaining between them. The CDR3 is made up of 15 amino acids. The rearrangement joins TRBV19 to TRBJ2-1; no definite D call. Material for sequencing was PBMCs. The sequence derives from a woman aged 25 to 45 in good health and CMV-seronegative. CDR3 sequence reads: CASSHERGFDNEQFF. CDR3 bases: TGTGCCAGTAGTCACGAGAGAGGTTTCGACAATGAGCAGTTCTTC.